This TCR beta chain was recovered during a study of shared clonotypes between healthy human individuals. This CDR3 contains 17 residues. Germline assignment: CDR1 MNHNS and CDR2 SASEGT. Deletions cut 4 bases from V and 3 bases from J, with 20 bases between. The assay was run at deep level. Some clones are missing from TCRdb's copy, which holds only in-frame ones; the method was immunoSEQ multiplex PCR. Of roughly 480,000 clones in the sample, roughly 78% were seen once. Specimen: PBMCs. The sequence was collected from a woman between 35 and 50 years old in good health. Some clones in this sample may be carry-over from other donors' samples. This chain uses TRBV6-1 with TRBJ2-3; no firm D call. CDR3 nucleotides: TGTGCCAGCAGTGTGGGTGGTGGTAGTGGATTGACAGATACGCAGTATTTT. This codes for CASSVGGGSGLTDTQYF.